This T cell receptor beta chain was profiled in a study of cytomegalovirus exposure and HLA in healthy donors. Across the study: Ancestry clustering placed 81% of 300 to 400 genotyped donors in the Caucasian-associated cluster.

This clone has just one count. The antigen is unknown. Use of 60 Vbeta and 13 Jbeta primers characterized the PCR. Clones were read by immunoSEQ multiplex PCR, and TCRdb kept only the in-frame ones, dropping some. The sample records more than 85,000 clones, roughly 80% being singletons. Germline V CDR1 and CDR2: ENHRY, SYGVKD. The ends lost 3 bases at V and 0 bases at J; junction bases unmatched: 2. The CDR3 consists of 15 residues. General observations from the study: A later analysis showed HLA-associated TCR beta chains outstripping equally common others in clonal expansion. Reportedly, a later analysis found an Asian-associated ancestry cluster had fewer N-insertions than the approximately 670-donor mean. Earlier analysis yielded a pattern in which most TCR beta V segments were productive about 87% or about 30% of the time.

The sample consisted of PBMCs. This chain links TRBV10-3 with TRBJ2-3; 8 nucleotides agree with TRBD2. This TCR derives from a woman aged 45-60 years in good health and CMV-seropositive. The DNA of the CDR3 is TGTGCCATCAGTGACCCTAGCGGGAGCACAGATACGCAGTATTTT. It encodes CAISDPSGSTDTQYF.